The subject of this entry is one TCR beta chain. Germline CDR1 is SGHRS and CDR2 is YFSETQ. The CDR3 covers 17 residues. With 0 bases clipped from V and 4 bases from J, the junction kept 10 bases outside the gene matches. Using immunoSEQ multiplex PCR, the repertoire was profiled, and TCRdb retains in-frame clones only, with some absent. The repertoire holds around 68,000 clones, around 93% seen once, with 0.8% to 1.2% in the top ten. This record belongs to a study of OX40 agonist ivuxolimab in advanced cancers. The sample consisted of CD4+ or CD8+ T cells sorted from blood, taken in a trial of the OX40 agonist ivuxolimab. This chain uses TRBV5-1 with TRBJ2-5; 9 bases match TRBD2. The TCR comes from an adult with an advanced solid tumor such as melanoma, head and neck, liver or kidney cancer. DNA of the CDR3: TGCGCCAGCAGCTTGGATTCCCCGGGACTAGCTCGAGAGACCCAGTACTTC. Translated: CASSLDSPGLARETQYF.